The clone carrying this T cell receptor beta chain came up a few times. Its antigen is currently unknown. Time point in this sample: persistent/refractory GD, antithyroid drugs over 5 years with positive TRAb. PBMC RNA served as the TCR library source. As a group, patients came from one endocrinology department in Xi'an, China. This CDR3 region has 15 residues. Trimming took 2 bases from V and 2 from J; bases not matched to a gene: 6. Germline CDR1 reads MNHEY; CDR2 reads SMNVEV (reference sequence). CDR3 regions were amplified by Arm-PCR using iRepertoire HTBI primers to build TCR beta libraries. TCRdb redid the calling of the multiplex PCR reads with MiXCR, one entry per CDR3 protein. The sample lists 400,000 to 500,000 distinct CDR3 sequences; about 22% were seen once. These data are taken from a study of regulatory T cells in long-lasting Graves disease. Study-level information: Persistent cases took antithyroid drugs over 5 years and stayed TSH receptor antibody positive.

Overall study results and limits: Persistent disease samples used TRBV28, TRBJ1-2 and TRBJ2-5 preferentially.

V usage is TRBV27 and J usage is TRBJ2-7; 7 nucleotides line up with TRBD2. This TCR was sampled from a female donor with Graves disease. This specimen consisted of peripheral blood mononuclear cells (PBMCs), obtained when the disease was refractory, from a patient treated with antithyroid drugs. CDR3 sequence: CASSLKPSGPYEQYF. In DNA form, the CDR3 reads TGTGCCAGCAGTTTAAAGCCTAGCGGCCCCTACGAGCAGTACTTC.